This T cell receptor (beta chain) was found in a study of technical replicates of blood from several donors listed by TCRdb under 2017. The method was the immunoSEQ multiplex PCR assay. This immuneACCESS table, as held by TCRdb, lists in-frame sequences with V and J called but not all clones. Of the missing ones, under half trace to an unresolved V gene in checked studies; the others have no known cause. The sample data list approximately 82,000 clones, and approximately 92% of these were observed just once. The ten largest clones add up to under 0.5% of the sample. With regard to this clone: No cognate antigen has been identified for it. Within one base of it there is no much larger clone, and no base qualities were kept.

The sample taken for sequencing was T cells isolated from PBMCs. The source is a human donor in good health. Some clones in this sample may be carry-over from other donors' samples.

The CDR3 in this case is CASSLGSRTVVWSNEQFF. The DNA is as follows: TGTGCCAGCAGCTTAGGGTCCCGGACTGTGGTATGGTCCAATGAGCAGTTCTTC. The receptor chain draws on TRBV11-3 and TRBJ2-1; perhaps TRBD2 is the D gene, with 5 bases matching. Trimming removed 1 base from V and 6 bases from J, leaving 22 bases between the germline ends. Including cysteine and phenylalanine, the CDR3 has 18 amino acids. CDR3 DNA is the only sequence kept; it has 54 bases, read in frame from the first base. CDR1 and CDR2, per the germline V gene, are SGHNT and YENEEA.